The rows below give T cell receptor beta chains drawn from one sample of a study of blood T cell repertoires in COVID-19. Here immunoSEQ multiplex PCR was the method, and the copy in TCRdb shows in-frame clones only, minus some. The sample shows about 440,000 clones, roughly nine tenths of them seen only once. The sample taken for sequencing was PBMCs or T cells enriched from blood (not recorded which). The origin of the receptors is a woman between 18 and 29 years old with acute COVID-19. CDR3s include the opening cysteine and the closing phenylalanine or tryptophan. A D gene is named only where the DNA matches it firmly. Rows may omit the clone size; those that give it use once, few, many or a size class.

abundance | j_gene | d_gene | v_gene | CDR3aa | CDR3nt
once | TRBJ2-7 | TRBD2 | TRBV11-2 | CASSLDKGLPYEQYF | TGTGCCAGCAGCTTAGATAAGGGACTACCGTACGAGCAGTACTTC
. | TRBJ1-2 | . | TRBV5-4 | CASSLGGAGISNYGYTF | TGTGCCAGCAGCTTAGGTGGGGCCGGTATATCTAACTATGGCTACACCTTC
. | TRBJ2-3 | TRBD2 | TRBV27 | CASNLAGSRDTQYF | TGTGCCAGCAACTTAGCGGGGAGTAGAGATACGCAGTATTTT
. | TRBJ1-4 | TRBD1 | TRBV6-6 | CASKTGGGEKLFF | TGTGCCAGCAAAACAGGGGGGGGAGAAAAACTGTTTTTT
. | TRBJ2-7 | TRBD2 | TRBV19 | CASSKASGSYYEQYF | TGTGCCAGTAGTAAGGCTAGCGGGTCATACTACGAGCAGTACTTC
. | TRBJ2-7 | TRBD2 | TRBV11-2 | CASSFGLAGEQYF | TGTGCCAGCAGCTTCGGACTAGCGGGAGAGCAGTACTTC
. | TRBJ2-7 | . | TRBV7-8 | CASSLTSYEQYF | TGTGCCAGCAGCCTTACTAGCTACGAGCAGTACTTC
. | TRBJ1-6 | . | TRBV27 | CASNPGNNSPLHF | TGTGCCAGCAATCCGGGGAATAATTCACCCCTCCACTTT
. | TRBJ2-2 | . | TRBV19 | CASSMSRRNTGELFF | TGTGCCAGTAGTATGTCGAGGCGGAACACCGGGGAGCTGTTTTTT
. | TRBJ1-3 | TRBD1 | TRBV10-1 | CAITTPDRAGNTIYF | TGCGCCATCACAACCCCGGACAGGGCTGGAAACACCATATATTTT
. | TRBJ2-7 | . | TRBV24-1 | CATSDSGGDEQYF | TGTGCCACCAGTGATTCTGGAGGGGATGAGCAGTACTTC
. | TRBJ2-2 | . | TRBV11-1 | CASSFAGAQTGELFF | TGTGCCAGCAGCTTTGCTGGGGCACAAACCGGGGAGCTGTTTTTT
. | TRBJ1-2 | . | TRBV29-1 | CSVDTGGAVNYGYTF | TGCAGCGTTGATACGGGGGGCGCAGTCAACTATGGCTACACCTTC
once | TRBJ1-5 | TRBD1 | TRBV5-4 | CASSYGTGGISNQPQHF | TGTGCCAGCAGCTACGGGACAGGGGGCATTAGCAATCAGCCCCAGCATTTT
. | TRBJ2-6 | TRBD1 | TRBV2 | CASSGPGTGTSSGANVLTF | TGTGCCAGCAGCGGACCTGGGACAGGGACCTCCTCTGGGGCCAACGTCCTGACTTTC
. | TRBJ2-3 | TRBD2 | TRBV3-1/TRBV3-2 | CASSARLAGSTDTQYF | TGTGCCAGCAGCGCCCGACTAGCGGGGAGCACAGATACGCAGTATTTT
. | TRBJ1-2 | TRBD1 | TRBV5-1 | CASSPRQGNYGYTF | TGCGCCAGCAGCCCCAGACAGGGAAACTATGGCTACACCTTC
. | TRBJ1-2 | TRBD1 | TRBV6-5 | CAQDRIYGYTF | TGTGCCCAGGACAGGATCTATGGCTACACCTTC
. | TRBJ1-5 | . | TRBV5-1 | CASSLGSNQPQHF | TGCGCCAGCAGCTTGGGTAGTAATCAGCCCCAGCATTTT
once | TRBJ2-7 | . | TRBV5-4 | CASSFGGSSYEQYF | TGTGCCAGCAGCTTCGGGGGAAGCTCCTACGAGCAGTACTTC
. | TRBJ2-5 | . | TRBV10-3 | CAISQGFEETQYF | TGTGCCATCAGTCAGGGGTTTGAAGAGACCCAGTACTTC
. | TRBJ2-2 | TRBD2 | TRBV28 | CASSPWTSGRSITGELFF | TGTGCCAGCAGTCCTTGGACTAGCGGGAGAAGTATCACCGGGGAGCTGTTTTTT